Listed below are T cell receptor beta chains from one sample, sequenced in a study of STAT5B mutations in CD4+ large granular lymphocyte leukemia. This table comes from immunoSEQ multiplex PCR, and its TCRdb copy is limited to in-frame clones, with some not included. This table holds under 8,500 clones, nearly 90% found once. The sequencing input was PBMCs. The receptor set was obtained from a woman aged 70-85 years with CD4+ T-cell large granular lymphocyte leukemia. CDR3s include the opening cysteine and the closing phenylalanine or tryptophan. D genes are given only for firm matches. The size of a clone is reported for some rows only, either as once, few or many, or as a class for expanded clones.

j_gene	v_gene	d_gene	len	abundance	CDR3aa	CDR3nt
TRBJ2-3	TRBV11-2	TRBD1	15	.	CASSSATGGIGTQYF	TGTGCCAGCAGCTCCGCAACAGGGGGTATTGGTACGCAGTATTTT
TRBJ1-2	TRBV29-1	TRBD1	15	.	CSVTGQGTSNYGYTF	TGCAGCGTCACAGGACAGGGGACTTCTAACTATGGCTACACCTTC
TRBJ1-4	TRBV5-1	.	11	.	CASSPQEKLFF	TGCGCCAGCAGCCCGCAAGAAAAACTGTTTTTT
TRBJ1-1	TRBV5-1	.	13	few	CASNLDPNTEAFF	TGCGCCAGCAACCTGGACCCGAACACTGAAGCTTTCTTT
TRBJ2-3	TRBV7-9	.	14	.	CASSSFWSTDTQYF	TGTGCCAGCAGCTCCTTCTGGAGCACAGATACGCAGTATTTT
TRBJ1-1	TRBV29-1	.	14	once	CSVLHGYRIAEAFF	TGCAGCGTGTTACATGGATATCGGATAGCTGAAGCTTTCTTT
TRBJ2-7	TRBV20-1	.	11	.	CSARAGYEQYF	TGCAGTGCTAGAGCAGGGTACGAGCAGTACTTC
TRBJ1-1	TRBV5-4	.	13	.	CASSGASNTEAFF	TGTGCCAGCAGCGGGGCTTCTAACACTGAAGCTTTCTTT
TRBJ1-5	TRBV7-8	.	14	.	CASSSGGLNQPQHF	TGTGCCAGCAGCTCGGGGGGCCTCAATCAGCCCCAGCATTTT
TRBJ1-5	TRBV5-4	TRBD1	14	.	CAYGQGNSNQPQHF	TGTGCCTATGGACAGGGGAATAGCAATCAGCCCCAGCATTTT
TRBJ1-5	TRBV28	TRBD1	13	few	CASRPTGAQPQHF	TGTGCCAGCAGGCCCACAGGGGCTCAGCCCCAGCATTTT
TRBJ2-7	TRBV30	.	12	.	CAWSVTGGEQYF	TGTGCCTGGAGTGTAACAGGAGGGGAGCAGTACTTC
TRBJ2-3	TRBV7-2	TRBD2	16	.	CASSLALRGGTDTQYF	TGTGCCAGCAGCTTAGCGTTACGGGGGGGCACAGATACGCAGTATTTT
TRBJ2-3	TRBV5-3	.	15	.	CARSPCNDSTDTQYF	TGTGCCAGAAGCCCCTGCAATGATAGCACAGATACGCAGTATTTT
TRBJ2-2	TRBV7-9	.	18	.	CASSPLPSQRSGTGELFF	TGTGCCAGCAGCCCACTTCCCAGTCAGCGGTCGGGCACCGGGGAGCTGTTTTTT
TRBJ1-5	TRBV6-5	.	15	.	CASRPGQNSNQPQHF	TGTGCCAGCAGGCCCGGACAGAATAGCAATCAGCCCCAGCATTTT
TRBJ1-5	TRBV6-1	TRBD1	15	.	CASSESQGSNQPQHF	TGTGCCAGCAGTGAGTCACAGGGGAGCAATCAGCCCCAGCATTTT
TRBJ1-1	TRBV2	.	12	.	CASKGVFGGTFF	TGTGCCAGCAAGGGGGTTTTCGGGGGAACTTTCTTT
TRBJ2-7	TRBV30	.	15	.	CAWRSGKLILDEQYF	TGTGCCTGGAGGTCAGGGAAACTTATCCTCGACGAGCAGTACTTC
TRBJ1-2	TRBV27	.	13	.	CASSLGHNYGYTF	TGTGCCAGCAGTTTAGGGCACAACTATGGCTACACCTTC
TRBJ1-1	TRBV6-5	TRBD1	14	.	CASATRQGDTEAFF	TGTGCCAGCGCGACACGACAGGGGGACACTGAAGCTTTCTTT
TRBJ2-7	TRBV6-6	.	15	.	CASSYSTGFNYEQYF	TGTGCCAGCAGTTACTCGACGGGTTTTAACTACGAGCAGTACTTC
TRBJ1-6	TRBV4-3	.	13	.	CASNQEGNSPLHF	TGCGCCAGCAATCAAGAGGGTAATTCACCCCTCCACTTT
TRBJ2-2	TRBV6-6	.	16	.	CASSYSYRANTGELFF	TGTGCCAGCAGTTACTCTTATAGGGCCAACACCGGGGAGCTGTTTTTT
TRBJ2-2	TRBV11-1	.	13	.	CASNRDTTGELFF	TGTGCCAGCAACCGGGACACGACCGGGGAGCTGTTTTTT
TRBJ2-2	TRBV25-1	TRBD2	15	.	CASPEVGGCTGELFF	TGTGCCAGCCCTGAAGTCGGGGGGTGTACCGGGGAGCTGTTTTTT
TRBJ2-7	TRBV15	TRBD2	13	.	CATSRDAGDEQYF	TGTGCCACCAGCAGAGACGCGGGGGACGAGCAGTACTTC
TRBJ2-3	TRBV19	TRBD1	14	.	CASSWGQRTDTQYF	TGTGCCAGTAGTTGGGGACAGAGGACAGATACGCAGTATTTT
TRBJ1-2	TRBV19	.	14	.	CASKTSTTNYGYTF	TGTGCCAGTAAGACCTCGACGACGAACTATGGCTACACCTTC
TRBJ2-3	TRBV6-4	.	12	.	CASSDQWATQYF	TGTGCCAGCAGTGACCAGTGGGCTACGCAGTATTTT
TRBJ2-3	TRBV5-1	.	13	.	CASSSGVTDTQYF	TGCGCCAGCAGCTCCGGGGTCACAGATACGCAGTATTTT
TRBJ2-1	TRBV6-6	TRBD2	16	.	CASSRISGTSYNEQFF	TGTGCCAGCAGTCGGATTAGCGGGACCTCCTACAATGAGCAGTTCTTC
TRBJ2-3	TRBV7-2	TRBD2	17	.	CASSLGNLAGVADTQYF	TGTGCCAGCAGCTTAGGAAATCTAGCGGGGGTAGCAGATACGCAGTATTTT
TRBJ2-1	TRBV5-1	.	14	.	CASSSLDSYNEQFF	TGCGCCAGCAGCTCCCTGGACAGCTACAATGAGCAGTTCTTC
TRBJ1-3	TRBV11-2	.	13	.	CASSLEVQNTIYF	TGTGCCAGCAGCTTAGAAGTGCAAAACACCATATATTTT
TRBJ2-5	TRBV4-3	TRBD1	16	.	CASSQDGQDFQETQYF	TGCGCCAGCAGCCAAGATGGACAGGATTTCCAAGAGACCCAGTACTTC
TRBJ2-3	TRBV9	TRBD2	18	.	CASSVEAASGGAADTQYF	TGTGCCAGCAGCGTAGAGGCCGCTAGCGGGGGGGCCGCGGATACGCAGTATTTT
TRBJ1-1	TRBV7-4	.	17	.	CASSSTRRANRNTEAFF	TGTGCCAGCAGCTCAACGCGGAGGGCAAATAGGAACACTGAAGCTTTCTTT
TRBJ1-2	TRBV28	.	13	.	CACLPRDGYGYTF	TGTGCCTGCCTCCCCAGGGATGGCTATGGCTACACCTTC
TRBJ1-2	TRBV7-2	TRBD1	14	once	CASSYDRGRLGYTF	TGTGCCAGCAGCTACGACAGGGGGCGCCTTGGCTACACCTTC
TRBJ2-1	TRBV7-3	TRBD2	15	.	CASSWTSGGANEQFF	TGTGCCAGCAGTTGGACTAGCGGGGGGGCAAATGAGCAGTTCTTC